This T cell receptor (beta chain) was retrieved from a study of blood T cells in healthy people across ages. This clonotype was counted once. Germline CDR1 reads SNHLY; CDR2 reads FYNNEI. CDR3 length: 11 residues. V lost 9 bases and J lost 2, with 5 bases in between. The second PCR ran about 6 to 11 cycles with a sample-barcoded 5' primer and J-beta primers. From each sample, at least 2.5 million paired-end reads containing CDR3 were obtained. TCRdb re-analysed the 5' RACE reads in MiXCR, keeping a single row per CDR3 protein. The data show about 970,000 distinct CDR3 sequences, roughly 51% seen once. The source of this sequence is a woman in her sixties in good health. Sequencing used blood. The chain recombines TRBV2 with TRBJ2-1; D gene unclear. The CDR3 here is CARGTYNEQFF. As DNA, the CDR3 is TGTGCCAGAGGGACCTACAATGAGCAGTTCTTC.